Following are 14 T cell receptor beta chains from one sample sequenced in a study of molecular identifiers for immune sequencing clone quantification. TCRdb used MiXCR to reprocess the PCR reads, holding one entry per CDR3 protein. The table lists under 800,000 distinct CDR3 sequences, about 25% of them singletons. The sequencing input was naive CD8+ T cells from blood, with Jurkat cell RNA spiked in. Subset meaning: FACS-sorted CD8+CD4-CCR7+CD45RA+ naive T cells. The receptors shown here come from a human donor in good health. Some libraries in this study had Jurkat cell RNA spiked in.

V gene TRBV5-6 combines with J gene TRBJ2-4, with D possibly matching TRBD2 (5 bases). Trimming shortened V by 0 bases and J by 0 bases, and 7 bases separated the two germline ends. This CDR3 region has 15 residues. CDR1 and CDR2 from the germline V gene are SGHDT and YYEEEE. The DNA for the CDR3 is TGTGCCAGCAGCTTGGTCCGGGGAGCCAAAAACATTCAGTACTTC. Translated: CASSLVRGAKNIQYF.

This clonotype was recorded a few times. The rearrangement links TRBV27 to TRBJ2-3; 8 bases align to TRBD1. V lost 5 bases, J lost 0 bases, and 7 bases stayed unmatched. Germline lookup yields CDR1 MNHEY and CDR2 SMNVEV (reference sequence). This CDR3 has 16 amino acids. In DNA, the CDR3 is TGTGCCAGCAGTACACAGGACAGGGTCAGCACAGATACGCAGTATTTT. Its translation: CASSTQDRVSTDTQYF.

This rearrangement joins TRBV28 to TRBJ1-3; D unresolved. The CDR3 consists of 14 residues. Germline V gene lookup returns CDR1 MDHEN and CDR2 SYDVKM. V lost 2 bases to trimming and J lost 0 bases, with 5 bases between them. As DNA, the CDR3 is TGTGCCAGCAGTTTAGAGCACTCTGGAAACACCATATATTTT. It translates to CASSLEHSGNTIYF. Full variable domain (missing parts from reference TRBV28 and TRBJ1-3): DVKVTQSSRYLVKRTGEKVFLECVQDMDHENMFWYRQDPGLGLRLIYFSYDVKMKEKGDIPEGYSVSREKKERFSLILESASTNQTSMYLCASSLEHSGNTIYFGEGSWLTVV.

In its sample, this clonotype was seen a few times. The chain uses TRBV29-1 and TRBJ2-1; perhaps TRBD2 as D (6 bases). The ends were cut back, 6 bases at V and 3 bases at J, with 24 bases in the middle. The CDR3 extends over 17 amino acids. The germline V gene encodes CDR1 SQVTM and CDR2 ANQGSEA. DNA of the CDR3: TGCAGCGTCTACCACGAGGGAGGAACGGACGACTACAATGAGCAGTTCTTC. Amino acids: CSVYHEGGTDDYNEQFF.

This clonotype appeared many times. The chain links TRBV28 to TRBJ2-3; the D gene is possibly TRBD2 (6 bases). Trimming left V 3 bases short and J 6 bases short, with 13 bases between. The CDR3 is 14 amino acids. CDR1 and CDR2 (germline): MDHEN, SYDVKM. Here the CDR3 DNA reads TGTGCCAGCAGTTTTCGGAGGGCACGGGATACGCAGTATTTT. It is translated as CASSFRRARDTQYF.

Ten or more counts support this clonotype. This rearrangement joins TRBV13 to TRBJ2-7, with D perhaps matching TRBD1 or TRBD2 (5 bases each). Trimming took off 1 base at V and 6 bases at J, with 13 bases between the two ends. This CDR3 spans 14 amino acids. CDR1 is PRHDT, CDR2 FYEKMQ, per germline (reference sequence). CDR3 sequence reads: CASSLDAAGTEQYF. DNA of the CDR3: TGTGCCAGCAGCTTAGACGCGGCTGGGACCGAGCAGTACTTC.

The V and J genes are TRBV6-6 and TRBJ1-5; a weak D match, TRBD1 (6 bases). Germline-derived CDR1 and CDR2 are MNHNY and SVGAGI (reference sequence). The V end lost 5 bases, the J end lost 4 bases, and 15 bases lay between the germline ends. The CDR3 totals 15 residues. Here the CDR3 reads CASSLRTGFNQPQHF. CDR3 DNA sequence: TGTGCCAGCAGTCTACGAACAGGGTTTAATCAGCCCCAGCATTTT.

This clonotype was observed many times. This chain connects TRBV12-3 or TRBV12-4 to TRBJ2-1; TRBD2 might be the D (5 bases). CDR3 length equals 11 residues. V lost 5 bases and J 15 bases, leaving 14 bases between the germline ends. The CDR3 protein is CASSLGLEGFF. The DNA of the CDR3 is TGTGCCAGCAGTCTCGGACTCGAGGGGTTCTTC.

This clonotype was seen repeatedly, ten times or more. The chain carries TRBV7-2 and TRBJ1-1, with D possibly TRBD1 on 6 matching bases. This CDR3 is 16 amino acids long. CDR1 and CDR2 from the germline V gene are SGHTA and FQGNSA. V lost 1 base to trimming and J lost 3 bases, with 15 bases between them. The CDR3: CASSLGQGLMDTEAFF. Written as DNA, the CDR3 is TGTGCCAGCAGCTTAGGTCAGGGGCTAATGGACACTGAAGCTTTCTTT.

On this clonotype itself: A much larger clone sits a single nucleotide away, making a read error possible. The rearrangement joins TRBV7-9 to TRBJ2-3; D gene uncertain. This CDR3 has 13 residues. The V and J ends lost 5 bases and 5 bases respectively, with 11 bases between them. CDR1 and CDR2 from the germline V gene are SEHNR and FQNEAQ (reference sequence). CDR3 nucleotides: TGTGCCAGCAGCCCCAAGACTCTAGATACGCAGTATTTT. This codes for CASSPKTLDTQYF.

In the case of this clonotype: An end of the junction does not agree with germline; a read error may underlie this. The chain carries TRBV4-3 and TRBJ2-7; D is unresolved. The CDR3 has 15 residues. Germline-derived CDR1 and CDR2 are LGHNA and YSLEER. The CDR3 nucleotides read TGCACCAGCAGCCAACGGACCAATGCCTGGTACGAGCAGTACTTC. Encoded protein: CTSSQRTNAWYEQYF.

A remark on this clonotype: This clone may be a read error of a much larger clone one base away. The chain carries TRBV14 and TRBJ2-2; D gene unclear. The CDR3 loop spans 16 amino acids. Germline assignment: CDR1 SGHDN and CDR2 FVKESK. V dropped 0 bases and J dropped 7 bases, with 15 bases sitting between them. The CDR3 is CASSQDVGPWGGELFF. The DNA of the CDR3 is TGTGCCAGCAGCCAAGATGTCGGGCCCTGGGGCGGGGAGCTGTTTTTT.

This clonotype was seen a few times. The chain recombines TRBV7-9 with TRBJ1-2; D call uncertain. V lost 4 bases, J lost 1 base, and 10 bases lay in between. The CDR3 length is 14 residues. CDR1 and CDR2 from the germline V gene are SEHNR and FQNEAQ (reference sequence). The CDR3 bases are TGTGCCAGCAGCTCCCCCACCGGTAACTATGGCTACACCTTC. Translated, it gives CASSSPTGNYGYTF.

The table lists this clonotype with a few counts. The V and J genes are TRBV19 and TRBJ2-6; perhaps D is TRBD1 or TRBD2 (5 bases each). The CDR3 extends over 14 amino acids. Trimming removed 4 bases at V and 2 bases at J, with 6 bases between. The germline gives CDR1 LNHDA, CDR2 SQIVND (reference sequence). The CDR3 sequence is CASSTGPGANVLTF. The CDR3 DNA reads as TGTGCCAGTAGTACGGGACCTGGGGCCAACGTCCTGACTTTC.